These 16 T cell receptor beta chains were sequenced from one sample in a study of early T cells in non-severe SARS-CoV-2 infection. MiXCR, applied by TCRdb to the 5' RACE reads, yields one record per CDR3 protein. The profile shows approximately 120,000 distinct CDR3 sequences, under 15% of them singletons. The material sequenced was whole blood. The receptors originated from an adult who was a healthcare worker with PCR-confirmed SARS-CoV-2 infection or an uninfected control (not recorded which).

This clonotype was observed once. The genes are TRBV6-5 and TRBJ1-5; D not certain. This CDR3 has 17 residues. Deletions cut 4 bases from V and 7 bases from J, with 23 bases between. Germline CDR1 MNHEY, CDR2 SVGAGI. This chain's CDR3 is CASSSANPIQHGQPQHF. Here the CDR3 DNA reads TGTGCCAGCAGTTCCGCCAACCCCATCCAACACGGGCAGCCCCAGCATTTT.

This clonotype was counted between two and nine times. The chain uses TRBV12-3 or TRBV12-4 and TRBJ2-3; D call uncertain. The V gene lost 7 bases and the J gene lost 2 bases, with 7 bases spanning the gap. This CDR3 has 12 residues. CDR3 amino acids: CASIGYTDTQYF. Here the CDR3 DNA reads TGTGCCAGCATTGGCTACACAGATACGCAGTATTTT.

This clonotype was detected only a few times. The chain couples TRBV30 to TRBJ1-5; D is uncertain. V was trimmed by 5 bases and J by 2 bases, leaving 13 bases between them. CDR3 length: 14 amino acids. Looked up from germline, CDR1 is GTSNPN and CDR2 is SVGIG (reference sequence). CDR3 sequence: CAWGRFLGNQPQHF. CDR3 in DNA: TGTGCCTGGGGGCGGTTTCTCGGCAATCAGCCCCAGCATTTT. Filled out from reference TRBV30 and TRBJ1-5, the complete variable domain reads SQTIHQWPATLVQPVGSPLSLECTVEGTSNPNLYWYRQAAGRGLQLLFYSVGIGQISSEVPQNLSASRPQDRQFILSSKKLLLSDSGFYLCAWGRFLGNQPQHFGDGTRLSIL.

V is TRBV5-6 and J is TRBJ1-2; D perhaps matches TRBD1 (5 bases). In germline, CDR1 is SGHDT, CDR2 YYEEEE. Trimming stripped 5 bases from V and 8 bases from J, with 16 bases between. This CDR3 contains 13 residues. Written as DNA, the CDR3 is TGTGCCAGCAGTCTGGGGGTGAGGGACGGCTACACCTTC. Residues: CASSLGVRDGYTF.

This clonotype was recorded at least ten times. The rearrangement links TRBV29-1 to TRBJ1-2; possibly TRBD1 for D (5 bases). This CDR3 is 12 amino acids long. V lost 5 bases to trimming and J lost 8 bases, with 15 bases between them. CDR1 is SQVTM, CDR2 ANQGSEA, per germline. The CDR3 spells CSVLYVGEGYTF. The CDR3 DNA reads TGCAGCGTTCTCTATGTGGGGGAAGGCTACACCTTC.

In this sample, this clonotype turned up a few times. This sequence joins TRBV9 and TRBJ1-2; the match to TRBD1 covers 7 bases. CDR3 size: 13 residues. Germline lookup yields CDR1 SGDLS and CDR2 YYNGEE. Trimming removed 5 bases from V and 5 bases from J; junction bases left unmatched: 6. This CDR3 is CASRAGTEYGYTF. The CDR3 DNA reads as TGTGCCAGCAGAGCCGGGACAGAATATGGCTACACCTTC.

V and J are TRBV7-9 and TRBJ2-4; tentative D call: TRBD1 (6 bases). The CDR3 is made up of 11 amino acids. The ends were cut back, 1 base at V and 15 bases at J, with 10 bases in the middle. CDR1 is SEHNR and CDR2 is FQNEAQ in the germline V gene (reference sequence). The CDR3: CASSLVQGLYF. In DNA, the CDR3 is TGTGCCAGCAGCTTAGTGCAGGGGTTGTACTTC.

The V and J genes are TRBV20-1 and TRBJ1-1; TRBD1 is a possible D gene (6 bases). V was pared by 5 bases and J by 4 bases, with 11 bases between. Per the germline V gene, CDR1 is DFQATT and CDR2 is SNEGSKA (reference sequence). The CDR3 covers 12 residues. CDR3 sequence reads: CSALQGATEAFF. The DNA for the CDR3 is TGCAGTGCTTTACAGGGCGCCACTGAAGCTTTCTTT.

A note on this clonotype: A read error may account for a junction end that differs from germline. The J gene is TRBJ2-1, the V gene TRBV2; D might be TRBD2 (6 bases). Germline loops: CDR1 SNHLY, CDR2 FYNNEI. This CDR3 comprises 15 residues. The CDR3 reads CASGDLTGIYNEQSF. CDR3 bases: TGTGCCAGCGGGGACTTGACCGGCATCTACAATGAGCAGTCCTTC.

This clonotype showed up many times. The chain joins TRBV5-1 to TRBJ1-3; possible D gene TRBD1, 5 bases. From germline, CDR1 is SGHRS and CDR2 YFSETQ. V lost 0 bases and J lost 7, with 17 bases in between. This CDR3 is built from 16 residues. The DNA of the CDR3 is TGCGCCAGCAGCTTGGCCGCAGGGCCCGGTCGGAACACCATATATTTT. It translates to CASSLAAGPGRNTIYF. The full variable domain, its missing parts supplied by reference TRBV5-1 and TRBJ1-3, is KAGVTQTPRYLIKTRGQQVTLSCSPISGHRSVSWYQQTPGQGLQFLFEYFSETQRNKGNFPGRFSGRQFSNSRSEMNVSTLELGDSALYLCASSLAAGPGRNTIYFGEGSWLTVV.

This clonotype was detected only a few times. This chain's CDR3 is CASSLSRGDLGYTF. DNA of the CDR3: TGTGCCAGCAGTCTCTCGCGGGGGGATCTGGGCTACACCTTC. This chain links TRBV12-3 or TRBV12-4 with TRBJ1-2, with a possible D match to TRBD1 (5 bases). Trimming took off 5 bases at V and 8 bases at J, with 18 bases between the two ends. CDR3 size: 14 residues.

There are a few counts of this clonotype. This chain uses TRBV25-1 with TRBJ2-1, with D possibly matching TRBD1 (6 bases). Deletions cut 5 bases from V and 4 bases from J, with 12 bases between. This CDR3 has 14 amino acids. The germline V gene encodes CDR1 MGHDK and CDR2 SYGVNS. DNA of the CDR3: TGTGCCAGCAGTAACCCCGGACAGTACAATGAGCAGTTCTTC. It is translated as CASSNPGQYNEQFF.

The chain combines TRBV10-3 with TRBJ2-1; 11 bases align to TRBD2. In germline, CDR1 is ENHRY, CDR2 SYGVKD. The J segment lost 8 bases and the V segment lost 7 bases, leaving 4 bases of the junction unmatched. The CDR3 is made up of 13 amino acids. The DNA of the CDR3 is TGTGCCATCACCGGGACTAGCGGTGATGAGCAGTTCTTC. Its translation is CAITGTSGDEQFF.

The genes are TRBV13 and TRBJ2-7, with a tentative D call TRBD2 (6 bases). Per germline, CDR1 PRHDT and CDR2 FYEKMQ (reference sequence). CDR3 length equals 13 residues. Deletions cut 3 bases from V and 3 bases from J, with 9 bases between. The CDR3 DNA sequence: TGTGCCAGCAGCTTCGGGGGATACTACGAGCAGTACTTC. Its translation: CASSFGGYYEQYF.

This clonotype was observed a few times. This chain joins TRBV7-9 and TRBJ2-1; unclear D gene. Trimming shortened V by 6 bases and J by 3 bases, and 9 bases separated the two germline ends. CDR1 and CDR2 (germline): SEHNR, FQNEAQ (reference sequence). CDR3 size: 13 residues. DNA for the CDR3: TGTGCCAGCAGTTCGCAGAGCTACAATGAGCAGTTCTTC. Its protein is CASSSQSYNEQFF.

The rearrangement uses TRBV12-3 or TRBV12-4 and TRBJ2-7, with D possibly TRBD1 on 5 matching bases. The CDR3 covers 15 residues. Trimming shortened V by 3 bases and J by 1 base, and 13 bases separated the two germline ends. In DNA, the CDR3 is TGTGCCAGCAGTTTCCAAGGGGCAGGGTCCTACGAGCAGTACTTC. This gives the protein CASSFQGAGSYEQYF.